The 8 T cell receptor beta chains listed next were all sequenced from one sample in a study of blood T cell repertoires in COVID-19. Profiling relied on immunoSEQ multiplex PCR, and the TCRdb table lists in-frame clones only, not all of them. Of some 490,000 clones in the sample, roughly 85% were seen once. Source material: peripheral blood. The origin of the receptors is a human donor in a cohort sampled during active COVID-19.

This clone has a handful of counts. The chain links TRBV12-3 or TRBV12-4 to TRBJ1-1; D unclear. The CDR3 is 12 amino acids. The V end lost 2 bases, the J end lost 6 bases, and 7 bases lay between the germline ends. The CDR3 coding sequence is TGTGCCAGCAGTTTAAGGAGGCCTGAAGCTTTCTTT. Translation gives CASSLRRPEAFF.

This clone was counted once. The chain recombines TRBV19 with TRBJ2-3, with TRBD2 matching 8 bases. The V gene end was trimmed by 6 bases and the J gene end by 6 bases; junction bases not matched to a gene: 14. The CDR3 has 16 amino acids. CDR1 and CDR2 (germline): LNHDA, SQIVND (reference sequence). The CDR3 sequence: CASSNALAGPLDTQYF. CDR3 coding DNA: TGTGCCAGTAGCAACGCCCTAGCGGGTCCTTTGGATACGCAGTATTTT.

This sequence joins TRBV7-6 and TRBJ1-3; D gene uncertain. The germline CDR1 and CDR2 sequences are SGHVS and FNYEAQ. The CDR3 contains 17 residues. Trimming removed 0 bases from V and 3 bases from J, with 15 bases in between. The CDR3 nucleotides read TGTGCCAGCAGCTTAGCCCCCCCCGGGGATAGTGGAAACACCATATATTTT. Translating it yields CASSLAPPGDSGNTIYF.

The chain carries TRBV28 and TRBJ1-4, with a weak D call TRBD1 (5 bases). CDR3 length equals 14 residues. The V gene lost 7 bases and the J gene lost 7 bases, with 16 bases spanning the gap. Per germline, CDR1 MDHEN and CDR2 SYDVKM. The CDR3 coding sequence is TGTGCCAGCACCCCTGGGGCGTTACGTGAAAAACTGTTTTTT. It is translated as CASTPGALREKLFF.

The rearrangement uses TRBV4-2 and TRBJ2-7; D may be TRBD1 (6 bases). The CDR3 sequence is 14 residues long. V shed 8 bases and J shed 2 bases, with 16 bases lying between them. Looked up from germline, CDR1 is LGHNA and CDR2 is YNFKEQ. The CDR3 region has the DNA TGTGCCAGCTCACCATCCCAGGGGCCCTACGAGCAGTACTTC. Its translation is CASSPSQGPYEQYF.

The rearrangement links TRBV7-6 to TRBJ1-1, with 9 bases matching TRBD1. The CDR3 totals 15 residues. J was trimmed by 1 base and V by 4 bases; bases with no gene match: 4. The germline V gene encodes CDR1 SGHVS and CDR2 FNYEAQ. The CDR3 here is CASSSWTGANTEAFF. The CDR3 DNA reads TGTGCCAGCAGCTCCTGGACAGGGGCGAACACTGAAGCTTTCTTT.

The rearrangement uses TRBV19 and TRBJ1-1; no clear D. Per germline, CDR1 LNHDA and CDR2 SQIVND (reference sequence). This CDR3 is 11 amino acids long. V dropped 1 base and J dropped 9 bases, with 6 bases sitting between them. CDR3 DNA sequence: TGTGCCAGTAGTATAGGGCCCAAAGCTTTCTTT. Amino acid sequence: CASSIGPKAFF.

The V gene is TRBV18, the J gene TRBJ2-2; TRBD1 matches 9 bases. This CDR3 comprises 19 residues. CDR1 and CDR2 (germline): KGHSH, LQKENI. V shed 1 base and J 0 bases; nucleotides not matched to a gene: 9. CDR3 nucleotides: TGTGCCAGCTCACCACAGGGACAGGGAAGTTTTTCGAACACCGGGGAGCTGTTTTTT. This codes for CASSPQGQGSFSNTGELFF.